What follows are 13 T cell receptor beta chains derived from one specimen sequenced in a study of blood T cell repertoires in COVID-19. Sequencing was performed with immunoSEQ multiplex PCR; in TCRdb, only in-frame clones are kept and a portion is missing. This table has some 71,000 clones, over 65% appearing once. The sequenced sample consisted of peripheral blood. The source of these receptors is a woman aged 70-85 years with acute or convalescent COVID-19.

The rearrangement uses TRBV5-1 and TRBJ2-1, with 10 bases aligning to TRBD2. The CDR3 runs 15 residues. J was trimmed by 3 bases and V by 6 bases; bases with no gene match: 6. Germline CDR1 SGHRS, CDR2 YFSETQ. The CDR3 loop is CASTPGTSVYNEQFF. In DNA, the CDR3 is TGCGCCAGCACCCCTGGGACTAGCGTCTACAATGAGCAGTTCTTC.

This clone was observed once. The chain combines TRBV4-2 with TRBJ2-3; TRBD1 might be the D (6 bases). This CDR3 is 16 amino acids long. V lost 0 bases, J lost 0 bases, and 10 bases lay in between. Germline lookup yields CDR1 LGHNA and CDR2 YNFKEQ. The CDR3 DNA follows: TGTGCCAGCAGCCAAGAGGCGAGGGGGAGCACAGATACGCAGTATTTT. Translating gives CASSQEARGSTDTQYF.

This clone was seen a single time. This sequence joins TRBV4-2 and TRBJ1-4; TRBD1 matches at 12 bases. V shed 3 bases and J 14 bases; nucleotides not matched to a gene: 22. The germline CDR1 and CDR2 sequences are LGHNA and YNFKEQ. The CDR3 has 19 amino acids. The CDR3 DNA reads as TGTGCCAGCAGCCACGGGACAGGGGGCGCGAGTGGAACCCAGCTCTCTCTGTTTTTT. Protein product: CASSHGTGGASGTQLSLFF.

The chain recombines TRBV7-9 with TRBJ1-4, with 7 bases that match TRBD1. The junction had 5 bases not matched to a gene; V was cut back by 6 bases and J by 7 bases. This CDR3 is built from 13 residues. Germline CDR1 and CDR2: SEHNR and FQNEAQ (reference sequence). This chain's CDR3 is CASRRGLGEKLFF. The DNA of the CDR3 is TGTGCCAGCAGGAGGGGGCTGGGTGAAAAACTGTTTTTT.

The gene calls are TRBV6-5 and TRBJ2-2, with 14 bases matching TRBD2. V was clipped by 8 bases and J by 7 bases; unmatched bases: 6. The CDR3 spans 15 residues. Germline V gene data show CDR1 as MNHEY and CDR2 as SVGAGI. The CDR3, as DNA: TGTGCCAGCTATCTGACTAGCGGGAGGGTCGGGGAGCTGTTTTTT. It encodes CASYLTSGRVGELFF.

This clone appeared a single time. The V and J genes are TRBV7-8 and TRBJ1-5; the D is unclear. Germline V gene data show CDR1 as SGHVS and CDR2 as FQNEAQ. Trimming shortened V by 6 bases and J by 4 bases, and 10 bases separated the two germline ends. CDR3 length equals 13 residues. CDR3 nucleotides: TGTGCCAGCAGTTCCACTTGGAATCAGCCCCAGCATTTT. Protein product: CASSSTWNQPQHF.

In this sample, this clone turned up a few times. The chain couples TRBV5-1 to TRBJ2-2; 12 positions match TRBD2. The CDR3 is 18 residues long. V lost 3 bases to trimming and J lost 2 bases; unmatched junction nucleotides: 8. Germline CDR1 SGHRS, CDR2 YFSETQ. In DNA, the CDR3 is TGCGCCAGCAGCTCAGGACTAGCGGGGATCCTTAACACCGGGGAGCTGTTTTTT. This sequence encodes CASSSGLAGILNTGELFF.

The chain carries TRBV9 and TRBJ2-7, with 11 nucleotides matching TRBD2. Trimming cost V 2 bases and J 7 bases; bases outside gene matches: 2. Germline V CDR1 and CDR2: SGDLS, YYNGEE. The CDR3 runs to 13 residues. The CDR3 here is CASSVGLAEEQYF. In DNA form, the CDR3 reads TGTGCCAGCAGCGTGGGACTAGCGGAAGAGCAGTACTTC.

The V call is TRBV29-1, the J call TRBJ1-2; 9 nucleotides line up with TRBD1. Trimming cost V 4 bases and J 8 bases; bases outside gene matches: 8. The CDR3 loop spans 13 amino acids. From germline, CDR1 is SQVTM and CDR2 ANQGSEA. The CDR3 region has the DNA TGCAGCGTTGTGGGCTGGACAGGGGAAGGCTACACCTTC. This codes for CSVVGWTGEGYTF.

This clone was seen just once. The chain is built from TRBV7-2 and TRBJ1-3, with no clear D. The CDR3 has 15 residues. The V end lost 1 base, the J end lost 2 bases, and 9 bases lay between the germline ends. Germline V CDR1 and CDR2: SGHTA, FQGNSA. Written as DNA, the CDR3 is TGTGCCAGCAGCTTAGTTTCAGCGCCTGGAAACACCATATATTTT. It encodes CASSLVSAPGNTIYF.

The table lists this clone with a count of one. The V call is TRBV25-1, the J call TRBJ1-3, with D hard to call. V lost 3 bases, J lost 14 bases, and 20 bases lay in between. The CDR3 contains 14 residues. Germline lookup yields CDR1 MGHDK and CDR2 SYGVNS. The CDR3 reads CASSDRVSGKGVYF. Written as DNA, the CDR3 is TGTGCCAGCAGTGATCGGGTATCTGGAAAAGGCGTATATTTT.

The chain links TRBV6-5 to TRBJ1-6; TRBD1 matches 7 bases. CDR3 size: 15 residues. The V and J ends lost 5 bases and 7 bases, in that order; junction bases with no gene match: 8. Per germline, CDR1 MNHEY and CDR2 SVGAGI. The chain's CDR3 is CASSRGGHTNSPLHF. CDR3 coding DNA: TGTGCCAGCAGTCGAGGGGGCCACACGAATTCACCCCTCCACTTT.

The chain couples TRBV7-8 to TRBJ2-2; D is perhaps TRBD2 (6 bases). V lost 5 bases and J lost 0, with 10 bases in between. CDR3 size: 15 residues. Per the germline V gene, CDR1 is SGHVS and CDR2 is FQNEAQ. The CDR3 spells CASSPLAANTGELFF. The CDR3 DNA reads TGTGCCAGCAGCCCACTAGCTGCGAACACCGGGGAGCTGTTTTTT.